The table lists the clone carrying this T cell receptor beta chain with a count of one. The antigen is undetermined. This sample was included in a study of CD4 T cells in relation to SARS-CoV-2 and coronaviruses. Overall study: TCR beta CDR3s were sequenced after roughly ten-day antigen culture of PBMCs.

Sequenced by immunoSEQ multiplex PCR; TCRdb stores in-frame clones only, minus some. The sample consists of 20,000 to 25,000 clones, around 74% of them appearing once. Trimming removed 2 bases at V and 0 bases at J, with 16 bases between. The CDR3 extends over 17 amino acids. CDR1 is SNHLY and CDR2 is FYNNEI in the germline V gene. Before the COVID-19 pandemic, during about 2011-2019, CD4+ T cells were taken from unexposed donors. Isolation of CD4+ T cells took place after about 9 days in culture. As cell numbers allowed, unexposed-donor CD4+ T cells faced SARS-CoV-2 S/N and four cold-coronavirus spikes.

The TCR sequence derives from a human donor in good health. This chain uses TRBV2 with TRBJ1-1; D call uncertain. Sequencing was performed on CD4+ T cells from PBMCs, cultured in vitro. The CDR3 sequence: CASSEYGDILMNTEAFF. The CDR3 nucleotides are TGTGCCAGCAGTGAATATGGCGACATACTCATGAACACTGAAGCTTTCTTT.